The 10 T cell receptor beta chains in this list originate from one sample, sequenced in a study of blood T cell repertoires in COVID-19. Libraries were prepared by immunoSEQ multiplex PCR; TCRdb keeps only in-frame clonotypes and omits some of them. The sample consists of 120,000 to 150,000 clones, 80% to 90% of them appearing once. The sample consisted of peripheral blood. The receptor source for this set is a human donor in a cohort sampled during active COVID-19.

The chain carries TRBV24-1 and TRBJ2-7; D may be TRBD1 (6 bases). The CDR3 runs 12 residues. Looked up from germline, CDR1 is KGHDR and CDR2 is SFDVKD. V was clipped by 3 bases and J by 5 bases, with 7 bases between them. For the CDR3, the DNA is TGTGCCACCAGTGATACAGGGCACGAGCAGTACTTC. Protein product: CATSDTGHEQYF.

V usage is TRBV7-3 and J usage is TRBJ2-5; 8 nucleotides agree with TRBD1. This CDR3 spans 14 amino acids. V lost 5 bases, J lost 7 bases, and 9 bases stayed unmatched. The germline gives CDR1 SGHTA, CDR2 FQGTGA. The CDR3 DNA sequence: TGTGCCAGCAGCCCGACAGGGGAGGAGGGGACCCAGTACTTC. Protein sequence: CASSPTGEEGTQYF. Variable domain in full (rest from reference TRBV7-3 and TRBJ2-5): GAGVSQTPSNKVTEKGKYVELRCDPISGHTALYWYRQSLGQGPEFLIYFQGTGAADDSGLPNDRFFAVRPEGSVSTLKIQRTERGDSAVYLCASSPTGEEGTQYFGPGTRLLVL.

This clone occurred a few times. The chain joins TRBV19 to TRBJ2-3, with TRBD2 identical over 10 bases. The CDR3 is 15 residues long. Germline CDR1 is LNHDA and CDR2 is SQIVND (reference sequence). The V and J ends lost 6 bases and 6 bases, in that order; junction bases with no gene match: 9. The CDR3 DNA is TGTGCCAGTAGGGTCCAGCGGGGGGGATGGGATACGCAGTATTTT. It yields the protein CASRVQRGGWDTQYF.

The chain uses TRBV6-5 and TRBJ1-3; D unresolved. V lost 5 bases and J lost 4, with 9 bases in between. The CDR3 runs 13 residues. CDR1 MNHEY and CDR2 SVGAGI come from the germline V gene. The CDR3 loop reads CASSQYLGNTIYF. CDR3 nucleotide sequence: TGTGCCAGCAGTCAGTACCTGGGAAACACCATATATTTT.

This chain joins TRBV10-3 and TRBJ1-5; 10 positions match TRBD1. With 11 bases clipped from V and 10 bases from J, the junction kept 14 bases outside the gene matches. This CDR3 comprises 14 residues. The germline gives CDR1 ENHRY, CDR2 SYGVKD. CDR3: CAASDRQGADPQHF. As DNA, the CDR3 is TGTGCCGCCAGCGACCGACAGGGGGCTGATCCCCAGCATTTT.

This rearrangement joins TRBV11-2 to TRBJ1-4, with D hard to call. CDR3 size: 12 residues. Germline CDR1 and CDR2: SGHAT and FQNNGV. The V end lost 5 bases, the J end lost 10 bases, and 11 bases lay between the germline ends. CDR3 bases: TGTGCCAGCAGCCAGACAATCGGAAAACTGTTTTTT. It encodes CASSQTIGKLFF.

The V and J genes are TRBV18 and TRBJ2-2; 8 bases match TRBD2. This CDR3 comprises 16 residues. The V gene's germline CDR1 is KGHSH and CDR2 LQKENI. Trimming took 3 bases from V and 1 from J; bases not matched to a gene: 4. CDR3 amino acids: CASSPSGGLNTGELFF. CDR3 sequence (DNA): TGTGCCAGCTCACCGAGCGGGGGCCTGAACACCGGGGAGCTGTTTTTT. The full variable domain, completed using reference TRBV18 and TRBJ2-2, is NAGVMQNPRHLVRRRGQEARLRCSPMKGHSHVYWYRQLPEEGLKFMVYLQKENIIDESGMPKERFSAEFPKEGPSILRIQQVVRGDSAAYFCASSPSGGLNTGELFFGEGSRLTVL.

The chain links TRBV29-1 to TRBJ1-2, with D tentatively TRBD1 (5 bases). Germline V gene data show CDR1 as SQVTM and CDR2 as ANQGSEA. The CDR3 contains 13 residues. Trimming took 5 bases from V and 8 from J, leaving 18 bases between them. The CDR3 sequence: CSVSPGLWDGYTF. The CDR3 DNA reads TGCAGCGTTTCTCCGGGACTCTGGGACGGCTACACCTTC.

V usage is TRBV7-2 and J usage is TRBJ2-3; D might be TRBD2 (5 bases). Germline assignment: CDR1 SGHTA and CDR2 FQGNSA. Trimming removed 6 bases at V and 3 bases at J, with 10 bases between. The CDR3 runs to 13 residues. CDR3 sequence (DNA): TGTGCCAGCAGGAAACTAGTGACAGATACGCAGTATTTT. This translates into CASRKLVTDTQYF.

The V gene is TRBV7-9, the J gene TRBJ1-1, with a weak D call TRBD1 (6 bases). V shed 5 bases and J shed 0 bases, with 13 bases lying between them. This CDR3 is built from 15 residues. CDR1 and CDR2 (germline): SEHNR, FQNEAQ (reference sequence). CDR3 nucleotide sequence: TGTGCCAGCAGCCCCACAGGGAACGTGAACACTGAAGCTTTCTTT. Translation: CASSPTGNVNTEAFF.